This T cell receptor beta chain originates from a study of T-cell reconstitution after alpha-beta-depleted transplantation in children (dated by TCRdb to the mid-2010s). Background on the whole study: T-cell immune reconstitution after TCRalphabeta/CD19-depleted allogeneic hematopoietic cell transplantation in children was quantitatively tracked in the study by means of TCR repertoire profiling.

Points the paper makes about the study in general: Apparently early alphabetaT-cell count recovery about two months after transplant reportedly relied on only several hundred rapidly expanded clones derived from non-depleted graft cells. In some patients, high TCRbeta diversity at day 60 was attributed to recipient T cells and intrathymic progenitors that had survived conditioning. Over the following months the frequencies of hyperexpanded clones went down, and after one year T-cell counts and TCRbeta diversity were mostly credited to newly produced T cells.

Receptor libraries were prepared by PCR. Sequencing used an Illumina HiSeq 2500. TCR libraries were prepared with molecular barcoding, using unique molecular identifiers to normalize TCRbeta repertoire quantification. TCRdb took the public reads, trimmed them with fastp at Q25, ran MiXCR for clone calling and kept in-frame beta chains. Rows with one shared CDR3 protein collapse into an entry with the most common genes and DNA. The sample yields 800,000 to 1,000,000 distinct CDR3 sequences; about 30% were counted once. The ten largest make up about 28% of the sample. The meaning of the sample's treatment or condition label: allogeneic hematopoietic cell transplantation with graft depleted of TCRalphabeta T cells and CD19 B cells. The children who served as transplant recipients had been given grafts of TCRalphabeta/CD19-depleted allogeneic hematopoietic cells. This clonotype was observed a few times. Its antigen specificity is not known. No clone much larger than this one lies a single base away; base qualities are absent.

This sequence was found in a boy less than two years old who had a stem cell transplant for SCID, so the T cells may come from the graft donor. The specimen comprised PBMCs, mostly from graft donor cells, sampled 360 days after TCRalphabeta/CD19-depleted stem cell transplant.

The DNA sequence is given as TGTGCCACCAGTGATATGGGCAATGAGCAGTTCTTC. It specifies CATSDMGNEQFF. Recombination connected TRBV24-1 to TRBJ2-1; confidence is insufficient to name the D gene. Including cysteine and phenylalanine, the CDR3 has 12 amino acids. The retained sequence is limited to the CDR3, 36 bases, with the frame set at the first base. CDR1 and CDR2 are read off the germline V gene as KGHDR and SFDVKD. Trimming at the junction amounts to 3 bases on V and 6 bases on J, and the germline ends lie 5 bases apart.